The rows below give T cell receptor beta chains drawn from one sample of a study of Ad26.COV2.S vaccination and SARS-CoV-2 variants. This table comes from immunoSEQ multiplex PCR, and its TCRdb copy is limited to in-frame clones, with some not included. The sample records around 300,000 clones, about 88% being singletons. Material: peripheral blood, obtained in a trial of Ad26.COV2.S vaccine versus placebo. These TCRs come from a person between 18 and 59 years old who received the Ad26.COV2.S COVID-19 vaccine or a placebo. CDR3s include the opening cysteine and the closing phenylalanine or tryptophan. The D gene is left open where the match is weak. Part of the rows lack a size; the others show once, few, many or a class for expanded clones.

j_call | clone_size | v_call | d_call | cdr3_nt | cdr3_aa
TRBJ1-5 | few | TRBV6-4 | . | TGTGCCAGCAGTGACGGTAGCAATCAGCCCCAGCATTTT | CASSDGSNQPQHF
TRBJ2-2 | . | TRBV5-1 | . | TGCGCCAGCAGCCCCTTGGACAGAGTGGGACGGGGAAACACCGGGGAGCTGTTTTTT | CASSPLDRVGRGNTGELFF
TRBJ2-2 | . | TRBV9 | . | TGTGCCAGCAGCGCAACAATAGACCGACTAACCGGGGAGCTGTTTTTT | CASSATIDRLTGELFF
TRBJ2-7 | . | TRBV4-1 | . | TGCGCCAGCAGCCAAGAGGGTGGGGACGCGACCTACGAGCAGTACTTC | CASSQEGGDATYEQYF
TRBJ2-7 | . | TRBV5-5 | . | TGTGCCAGCAGCCCTGAACTGGCGTTGAGCTCCTACGAGCAGTACTTC | CASSPELALSSYEQYF
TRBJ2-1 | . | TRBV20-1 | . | TGCAGTGCTAATGACGGGAGCTCCTACAATGAGCAGTTCTTC | CSANDGSSYNEQFF
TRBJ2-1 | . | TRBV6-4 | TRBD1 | TGTGCCAGCAGTGACCTTAGACAGGGATACAATGAGCAGTTCTTC | CASSDLRQGYNEQFF
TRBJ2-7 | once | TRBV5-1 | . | TGCGCCAGCAGCTTGGCCTCGGACGTCTCATACGAGCAGTACTTC | CASSLASDVSYEQYF
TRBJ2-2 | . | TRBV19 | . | TGTGCCAGTAGTATTGGGACGGCCTCGGGTACCGGGGAGCTGTTTTTT | CASSIGTASGTGELFF
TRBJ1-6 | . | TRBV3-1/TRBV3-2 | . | TGTGCCAGCAGCCAGGGGGGGACTATTCCTAATAATTCACCCCTCCACTTT | CASSQGGTIPNNSPLHF
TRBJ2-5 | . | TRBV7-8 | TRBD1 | TGTGCCAGCAGCCGAGACAGGGGACAAGAGACCCAGTACTTC | CASSRDRGQETQYF
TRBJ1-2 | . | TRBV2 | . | TGTGCCAGCAGTGTTGGGGGTCCTAACTATGGCTACACCTTC | CASSVGGPNYGYTF
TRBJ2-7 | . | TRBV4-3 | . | TGCGCCAGCAGCCACCGCTTTTCTGAGAGATCCTACGAGCAGTACTTC | CASSHRFSERSYEQYF
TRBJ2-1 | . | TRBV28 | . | TGTGCCAGTACTCGTGGGGATTACAATGAGCAGTTCTTC | CASTRGDYNEQFF
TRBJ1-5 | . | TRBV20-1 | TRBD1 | TGCAGTGCTAGTTCCCCCTTCCTGCGCGGGACAGGGGACGGTCAGCCCCAGCATTTT | CSASSPFLRGTGDGQPQHF
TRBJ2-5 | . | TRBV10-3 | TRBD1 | TGTGCCATCAGTGCGGACGACAGGGGGCTGTACCAAGAGACCCAGTACTTC | CAISADDRGLYQETQYF
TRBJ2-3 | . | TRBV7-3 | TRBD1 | TGTGCCAGCAGCCCTGGGGACAGGACAGATACGCAGTATTTT | CASSPGDRTDTQYF
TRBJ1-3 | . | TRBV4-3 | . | TGCGCCAGCAGCCAATATACTCAGGGTTCTGGAAACACCATATATTTT | CASSQYTQGSGNTIYF
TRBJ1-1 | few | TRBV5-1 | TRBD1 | TGCGCCAGCAGCTTAGGGGACAGAGGGAACACTGAAGCTTTCTTT | CASSLGDRGNTEAFF
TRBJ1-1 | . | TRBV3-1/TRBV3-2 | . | TGTGCCAGCAGCCAAGGCCTTCTGGTCTCGAACACTGAAGCTTTCTTT | CASSQGLLVSNTEAFF
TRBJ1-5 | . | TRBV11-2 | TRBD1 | TGTGCCAGCAGCAAGGGACAGGGGATTCAGCCCCAGCATTTT | CASSKGQGIQPQHF
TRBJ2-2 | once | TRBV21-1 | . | TGTGCCAGCAGCCTCAAGAGGAGGGAAGGCGGGGAGCTGTTTTTT | CASSLKRREGGELFF
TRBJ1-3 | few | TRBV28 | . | TGTGCCAGCAGGGACAGCTTTGGGGTAGGAAACACCATATATTTT | CASRDSFGVGNTIYF
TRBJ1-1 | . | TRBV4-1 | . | TGCGCCAGCAGCCAAGGAAGACAGAAATTGAACACTGAAGCTTTCTTT | CASSQGRQKLNTEAFF
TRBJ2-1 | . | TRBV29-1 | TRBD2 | TGCAGCGCTTATAGCGGGAGGGCCTACAATGAGCAGTTCTTC | CSAYSGRAYNEQFF
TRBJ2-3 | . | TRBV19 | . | TGTGCCAGTAGTATCAGGGCGTTGACTTACACCACAGATACGCAGTATTTT | CASSIRALTYTTDTQYF
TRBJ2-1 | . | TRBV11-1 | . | TGTGCCAGCAGCTTTTCGGCCGGTTCCTACAATGAGCAGTTCTTC | CASSFSAGSYNEQFF
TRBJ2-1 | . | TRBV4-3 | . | TGCGCCAGCAGCCAGTGGGGGGGCACCGACAATGAGCAGTTCTTC | CASSQWGGTDNEQFF
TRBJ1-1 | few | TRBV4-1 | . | TGCGCCAGCAGCCGTCTGTTAAGTGTGGGTGAAGCTTTCTTT | CASSRLLSVGEAFF
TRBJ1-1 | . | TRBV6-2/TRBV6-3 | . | TGTGCCAGCAGTTTCCTGACGGGTAACACTGAAGCTTTCTTT | CASSFLTGNTEAFF
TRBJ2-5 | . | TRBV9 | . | TGTGCCAGCAGCGTAACTAGCTTGGGAGAGACCCAGTACTTC | CASSVTSLGETQYF
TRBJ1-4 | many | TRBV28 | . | TGTGCCAGCAGTTTACCCGCTCTAGCGAAAGAAAAACTGTTTTTT | CASSLPALAKEKLFF
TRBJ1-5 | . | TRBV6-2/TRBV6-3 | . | TGTGCCAGCAGCCCCGGGGGGTTCGGCAATCAGCCCCAGCATTTT | CASSPGGFGNQPQHF
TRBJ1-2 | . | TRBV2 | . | TGTGCCACCCGACAGGCTGCCTATGGCTACACCTTC | CATRQAAYGYTF
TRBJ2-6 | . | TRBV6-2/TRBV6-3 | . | TGTGCCAGCAGTCCAGGGGTTGCTGGGGCCAACGTCCTGACTTTC | CASSPGVAGANVLTF
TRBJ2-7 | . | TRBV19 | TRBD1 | TGTGCCAGTAGAAGAGGACAGGGGTACGAGCAGTACTTC | CASRRGQGYEQYF
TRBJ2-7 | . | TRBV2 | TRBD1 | TGTGCCAGCAGATCCGGGACAGGGGGCGTCTACGAGCAGTACTTC | CASRSGTGGVYEQYF
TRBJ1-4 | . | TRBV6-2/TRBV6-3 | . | TGTGCCAGCAGTACGGGGAGACAGTTAATGTCTGAAAAACTGTTTTTT | CASSTGRQLMSEKLFF
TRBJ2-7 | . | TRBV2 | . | TGTGCCAGCAGGGGGTTTGAGTTAGGAGAGCAGTACTTC | CASRGFELGEQYF
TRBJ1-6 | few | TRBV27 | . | TGTGCCAGCAGTAAACGGGACGGGATTGATTCACCCCTCCACTTT | CASSKRDGIDSPLHF
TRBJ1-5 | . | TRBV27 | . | TGTGCCAGCAGAGCTGCAGGGGCCGGGCAGGAGACCCAGCATTTT | CASRAAGAGQETQHF
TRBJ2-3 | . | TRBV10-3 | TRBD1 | TGTGCCATTGGACAGGTCAGCACAGATACGCAGTATTTT | CAIGQVSTDTQYF
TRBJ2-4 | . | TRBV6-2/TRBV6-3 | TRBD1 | TGTGCCAGCAGCCCACCGGGACAGGCATTCATTCAGTACTTC | CASSPPGQAFIQYF
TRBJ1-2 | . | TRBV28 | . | TGTGCCAGTAAAAGAGGGTCGGCAGGGGACTATGGCTACACCTTC | CASKRGSAGDYGYTF
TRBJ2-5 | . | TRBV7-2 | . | TGTGCCAGCACCGTGAGCCCAGGGGCCCAGTACTTC | CASTVSPGAQYF
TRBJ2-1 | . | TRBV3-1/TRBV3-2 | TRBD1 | TGTGCCAGCAGCCGGGGGACAGGGGGATGGAATGAGCAGTTCTTC | CASSRGTGGWNEQFF
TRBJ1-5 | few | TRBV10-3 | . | TGTGCCATAGCGAATAGCAATCAGCCCCAGCATTTT | CAIANSNQPQHF
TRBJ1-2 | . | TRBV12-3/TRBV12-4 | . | TGTGCCAGCGTTCAGGCCGTTAACTATGGCTACACCTTC | CASVQAVNYGYTF
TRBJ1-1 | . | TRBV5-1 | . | TGCGCCAGCAGCTTGGACAGCATGAACACTGAAGCTTTCTTT | CASSLDSMNTEAFF
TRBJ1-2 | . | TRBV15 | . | TGTGCCACCAGCAGAGATCGATATGGCTACACCTTC | CATSRDRYGYTF
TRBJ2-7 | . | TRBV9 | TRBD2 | TGTGCCAGCAGCAAAACTAGCGGGGATGCCTACGAGCAGTACTTC | CASSKTSGDAYEQYF
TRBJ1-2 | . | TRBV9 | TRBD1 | TGTGCCAGCAGCACTACAGGGGGCTCTGGCTATGGCTACACCTTC | CASSTTGGSGYGYTF
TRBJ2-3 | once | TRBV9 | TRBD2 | TGTGCCAGCAGGGGAGCGGGAAGTAGCACAGATACGCAGTATTTT | CASRGAGSSTDTQYF